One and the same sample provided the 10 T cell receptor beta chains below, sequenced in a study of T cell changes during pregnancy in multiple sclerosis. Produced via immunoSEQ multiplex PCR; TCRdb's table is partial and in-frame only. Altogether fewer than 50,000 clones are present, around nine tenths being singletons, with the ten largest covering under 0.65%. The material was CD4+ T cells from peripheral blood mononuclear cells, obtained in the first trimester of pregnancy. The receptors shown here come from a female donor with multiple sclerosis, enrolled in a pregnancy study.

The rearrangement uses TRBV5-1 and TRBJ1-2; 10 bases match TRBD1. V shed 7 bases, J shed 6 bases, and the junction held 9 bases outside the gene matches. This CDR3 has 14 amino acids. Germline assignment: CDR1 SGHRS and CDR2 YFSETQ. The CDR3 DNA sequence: TGCGCCAGCGAACCGGGACAGGGGATGAATGGCTACACCTTC. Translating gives CASEPGQGMNGYTF.

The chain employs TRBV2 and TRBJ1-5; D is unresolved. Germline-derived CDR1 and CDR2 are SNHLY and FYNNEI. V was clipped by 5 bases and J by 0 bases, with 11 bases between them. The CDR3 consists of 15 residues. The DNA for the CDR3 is TGTGCCAGCAGTCGTGAGAGAAATAGCAATCAGCCCCAGCATTTT. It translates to CASSRERNSNQPQHF.

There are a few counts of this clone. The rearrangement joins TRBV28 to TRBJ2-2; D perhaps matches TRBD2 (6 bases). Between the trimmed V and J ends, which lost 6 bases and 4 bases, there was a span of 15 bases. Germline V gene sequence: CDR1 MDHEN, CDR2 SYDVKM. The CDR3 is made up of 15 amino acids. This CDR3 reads CASSPPAGSTGELFF. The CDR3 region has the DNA TGTGCCAGCAGCCCCCCCGCGGGAAGCACCGGGGAGCTGTTTTTT. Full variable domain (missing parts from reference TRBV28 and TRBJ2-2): DVKVTQSSRYLVKRTGEKVFLECVQDMDHENMFWYRQDPGLGLRLIYFSYDVKMKEKGDIPEGYSVSREKKERFSLILESASTNQTSMYLCASSPPAGSTGELFFGEGSRLTVL.

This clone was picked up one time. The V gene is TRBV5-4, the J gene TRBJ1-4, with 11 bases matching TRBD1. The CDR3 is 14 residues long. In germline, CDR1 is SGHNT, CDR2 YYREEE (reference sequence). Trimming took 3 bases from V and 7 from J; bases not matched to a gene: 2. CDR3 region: CASSWDRGVEKLFF. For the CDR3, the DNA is TGTGCCAGCAGCTGGGACAGGGGGGTTGAAAAACTGTTTTTT.

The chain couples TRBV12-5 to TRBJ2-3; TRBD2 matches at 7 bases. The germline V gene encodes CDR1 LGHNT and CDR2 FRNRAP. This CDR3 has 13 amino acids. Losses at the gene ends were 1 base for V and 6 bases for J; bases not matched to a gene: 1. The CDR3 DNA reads TGTGCTAGTGGTTTGGCCGGGGGGGATACGCAGTATTTT. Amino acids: CASGLAGGDTQYF.

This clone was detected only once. The CDR3 sequence: CASIVGWSEAFF. The CDR3, as DNA: TGTGCCAGCATAGTCGGGTGGAGTGAAGCTTTCTTT. The V call is TRBV6-1, the J call TRBJ1-1; D is uncertain. The CDR3 extends over 12 amino acids. Germline CDR1 reads MNHNS; CDR2 reads SASEGT. V was trimmed by 7 bases and J by 7 bases, leaving 13 bases between them.

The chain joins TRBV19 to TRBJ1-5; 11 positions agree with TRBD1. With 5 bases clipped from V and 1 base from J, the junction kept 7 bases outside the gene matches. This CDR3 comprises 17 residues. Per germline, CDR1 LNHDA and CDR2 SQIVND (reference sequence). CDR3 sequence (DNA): TGTGCCAGTAGTCCACGGACAGGGGGCGTGAGCAATCAGCCCCAGCATTTT. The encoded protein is CASSPRTGGVSNQPQHF.

The DNA for the CDR3 is TGCGCCAGCAGCCAAGCAGGGGTTAATGCTGGGGCCAACGTCCTGACTTTC. Translating gives CASSQAGVNAGANVLTF. The chain uses TRBV4-1 and TRBJ2-6; tentative D call: TRBD1 (6 bases). CDR1 and CDR2 (germline): MGHRA, YSYEKL. Trimming stripped 1 base from V and 2 bases from J, with 12 bases between. There are 17 residues in the CDR3.

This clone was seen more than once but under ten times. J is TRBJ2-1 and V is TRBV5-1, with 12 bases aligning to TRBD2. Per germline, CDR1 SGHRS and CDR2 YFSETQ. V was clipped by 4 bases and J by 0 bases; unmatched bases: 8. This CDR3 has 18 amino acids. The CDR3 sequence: CASSQPGTSGPSYNEQFF. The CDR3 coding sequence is TGCGCCAGCAGCCAACCCGGGACTAGCGGGCCCTCCTACAATGAGCAGTTCTTC.

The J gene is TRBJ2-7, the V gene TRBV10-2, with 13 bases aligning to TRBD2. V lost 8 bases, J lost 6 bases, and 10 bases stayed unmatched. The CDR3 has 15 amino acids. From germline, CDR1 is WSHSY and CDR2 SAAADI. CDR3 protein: CASLRTSGSISEQYF. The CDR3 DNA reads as TGCGCCAGCCTAAGGACTAGCGGGAGTATCAGCGAGCAGTACTTC.